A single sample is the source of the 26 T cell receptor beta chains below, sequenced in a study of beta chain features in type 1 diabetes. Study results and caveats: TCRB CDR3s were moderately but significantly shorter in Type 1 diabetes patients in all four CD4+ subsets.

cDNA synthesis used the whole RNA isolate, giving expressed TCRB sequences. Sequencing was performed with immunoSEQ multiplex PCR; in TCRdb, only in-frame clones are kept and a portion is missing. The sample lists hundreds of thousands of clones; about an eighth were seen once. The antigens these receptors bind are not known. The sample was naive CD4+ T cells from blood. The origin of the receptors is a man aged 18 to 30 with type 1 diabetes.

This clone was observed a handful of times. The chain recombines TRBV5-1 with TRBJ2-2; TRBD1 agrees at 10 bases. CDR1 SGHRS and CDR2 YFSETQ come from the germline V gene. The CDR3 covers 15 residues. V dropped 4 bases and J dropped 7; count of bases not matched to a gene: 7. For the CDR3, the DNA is TGCGCCAGCAGCCCGGACAGGGGGTCGGACGGGGAGCTGTTTTTT. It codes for CASSPDRGSDGELFF.

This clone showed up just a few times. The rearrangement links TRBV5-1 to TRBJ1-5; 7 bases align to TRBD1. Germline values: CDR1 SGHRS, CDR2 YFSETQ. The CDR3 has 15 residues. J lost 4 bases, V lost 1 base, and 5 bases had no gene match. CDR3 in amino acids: CASSLRGQGNQPQHF. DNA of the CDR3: TGCGCCAGCAGCTTGAGGGGGCAGGGGAATCAGCCCCAGCATTTT.

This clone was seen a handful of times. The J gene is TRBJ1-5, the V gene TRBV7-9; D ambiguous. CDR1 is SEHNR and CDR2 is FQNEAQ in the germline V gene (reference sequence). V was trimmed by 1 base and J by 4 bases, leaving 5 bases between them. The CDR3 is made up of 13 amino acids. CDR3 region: CASSLGPNQPQHF. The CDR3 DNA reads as TGTGCCAGCAGCTTAGGGCCGAATCAGCCCCAGCATTTT.

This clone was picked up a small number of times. The CDR3 loop reads CASSQGDLTSGRAHEQYF. The CDR3 coding sequence is TGCGCCAGCAGCCAAGGAGACCTAACTAGCGGGAGGGCCCACGAGCAGTACTTC. J is TRBJ2-7 and V is TRBV4-1; 13 nucleotides align to TRBD2. V was pared by 1 base and J by 5 bases, with 11 bases of the junction left unmatched. Germline V gene lookup returns CDR1 MGHRA and CDR2 YSYEKL. The CDR3 spans 18 residues.

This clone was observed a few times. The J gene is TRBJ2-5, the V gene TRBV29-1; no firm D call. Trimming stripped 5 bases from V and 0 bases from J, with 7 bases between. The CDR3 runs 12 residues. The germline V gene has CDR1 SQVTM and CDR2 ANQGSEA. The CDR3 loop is CSVTENQETQYF. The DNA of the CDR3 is TGCAGCGTTACAGAAAACCAAGAGACCCAGTACTTC.

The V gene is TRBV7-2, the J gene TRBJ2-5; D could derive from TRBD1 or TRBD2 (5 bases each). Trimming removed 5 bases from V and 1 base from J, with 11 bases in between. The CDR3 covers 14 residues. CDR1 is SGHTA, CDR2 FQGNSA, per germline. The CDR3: CASSPYGAQETQYF. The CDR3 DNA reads TGTGCCAGCAGCCCATACGGGGCCCAAGAGACCCAGTACTTC.

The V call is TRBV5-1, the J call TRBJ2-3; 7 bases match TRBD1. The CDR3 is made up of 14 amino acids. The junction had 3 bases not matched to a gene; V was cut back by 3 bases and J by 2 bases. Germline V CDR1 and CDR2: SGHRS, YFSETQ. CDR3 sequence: CASSSGQNTDTQYF. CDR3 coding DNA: TGCGCCAGCAGCTCGGGACAGAACACAGATACGCAGTATTTT.

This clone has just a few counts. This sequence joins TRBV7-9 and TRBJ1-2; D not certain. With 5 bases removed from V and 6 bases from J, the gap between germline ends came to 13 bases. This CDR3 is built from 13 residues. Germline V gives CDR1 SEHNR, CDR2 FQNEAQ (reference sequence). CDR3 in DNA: TGTGCCAGCAGCGTGCTAAGGGAAGATGGCTACACCTTC. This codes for CASSVLREDGYTF.

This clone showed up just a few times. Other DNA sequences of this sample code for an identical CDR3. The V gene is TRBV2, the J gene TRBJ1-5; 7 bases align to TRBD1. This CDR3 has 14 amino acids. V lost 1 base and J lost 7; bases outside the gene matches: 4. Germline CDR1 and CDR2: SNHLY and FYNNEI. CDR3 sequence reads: CASSEGQGDQPQHF. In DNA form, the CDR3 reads TGTGCCAGCAGTGAAGGGCAGGGGGACCAGCCCCAGCATTTT. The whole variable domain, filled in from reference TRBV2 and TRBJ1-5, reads EPEVTQTPSHQVTQMGQEVILRCVPISNHLYFYWYRQILGQKVEFLVSFYNNEISEKSEIFDDQFSVERPDGSNFTLKIRSTKLEDSAMYFCASSEGQGDQPQHFGDGTRLSIL.

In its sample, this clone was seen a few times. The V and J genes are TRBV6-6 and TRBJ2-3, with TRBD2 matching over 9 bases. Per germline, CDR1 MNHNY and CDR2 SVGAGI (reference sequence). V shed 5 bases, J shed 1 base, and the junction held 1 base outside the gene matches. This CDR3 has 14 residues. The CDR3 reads CASSRGRGTDTQYF. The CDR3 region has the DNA TGTGCCAGCAGTCGCGGGAGGGGCACAGATACGCAGTATTTT.

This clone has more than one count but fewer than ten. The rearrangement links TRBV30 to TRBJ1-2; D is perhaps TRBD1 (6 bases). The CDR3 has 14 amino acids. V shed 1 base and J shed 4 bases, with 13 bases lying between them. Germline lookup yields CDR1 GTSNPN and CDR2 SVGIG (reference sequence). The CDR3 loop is CAWSGGGLGYGYTF. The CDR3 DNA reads TGTGCCTGGAGTGGTGGGGGCCTGGGCTATGGCTACACCTTC.

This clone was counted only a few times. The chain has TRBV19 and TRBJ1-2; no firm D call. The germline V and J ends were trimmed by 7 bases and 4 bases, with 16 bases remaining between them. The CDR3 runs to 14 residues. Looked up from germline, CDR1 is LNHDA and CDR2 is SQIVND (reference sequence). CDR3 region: CASTLRRTVYGYTF. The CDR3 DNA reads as TGTGCCAGTACCCTAAGACGGACTGTCTATGGCTACACCTTC.

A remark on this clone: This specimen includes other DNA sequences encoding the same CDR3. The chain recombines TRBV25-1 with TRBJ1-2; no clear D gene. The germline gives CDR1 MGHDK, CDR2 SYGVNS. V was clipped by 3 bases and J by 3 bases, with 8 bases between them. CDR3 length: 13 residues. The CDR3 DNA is TGTGCCAGCAGTGAGGGTCGGGACTATGGCTACACCTTC. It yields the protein CASSEGRDYGYTF.

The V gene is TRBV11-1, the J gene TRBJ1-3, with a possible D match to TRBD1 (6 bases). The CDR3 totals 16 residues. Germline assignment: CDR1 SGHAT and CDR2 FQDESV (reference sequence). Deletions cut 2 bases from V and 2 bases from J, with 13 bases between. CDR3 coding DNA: TGTGCCAGCAGCTTAAACGCGGGGGCGACTGGAAACACCATATATTTT. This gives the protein CASSLNAGATGNTIYF.

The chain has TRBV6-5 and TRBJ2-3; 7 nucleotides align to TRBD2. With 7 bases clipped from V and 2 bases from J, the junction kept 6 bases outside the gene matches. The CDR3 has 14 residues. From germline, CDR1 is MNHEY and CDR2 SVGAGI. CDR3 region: CASKNKRDTDTQYF. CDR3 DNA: TGTGCCAGCAAGAATAAGCGGGACACAGATACGCAGTATTTT.

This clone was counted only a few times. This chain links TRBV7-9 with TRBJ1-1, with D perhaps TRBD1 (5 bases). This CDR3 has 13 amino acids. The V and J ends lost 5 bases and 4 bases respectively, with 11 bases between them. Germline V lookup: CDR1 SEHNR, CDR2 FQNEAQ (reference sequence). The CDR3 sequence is CASSAGVITEAFF. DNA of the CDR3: TGTGCCAGCAGCGCGGGGGTTATCACTGAAGCTTTCTTT.

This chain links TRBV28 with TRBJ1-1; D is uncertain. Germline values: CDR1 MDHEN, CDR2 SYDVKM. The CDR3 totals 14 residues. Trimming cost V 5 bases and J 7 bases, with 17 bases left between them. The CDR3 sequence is CASSPPRRQYEAFF. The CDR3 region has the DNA TGTGCCAGCAGTCCCCCCCGCAGGCAGTATGAAGCTTTCTTT.

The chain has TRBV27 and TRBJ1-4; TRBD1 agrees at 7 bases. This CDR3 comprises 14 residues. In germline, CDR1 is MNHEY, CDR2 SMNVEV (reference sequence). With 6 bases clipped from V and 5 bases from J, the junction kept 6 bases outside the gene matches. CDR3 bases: TGTGCCAGCAGACCGGACAGGCCGAATGAAAAACTGTTTTTT. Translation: CASRPDRPNEKLFF.

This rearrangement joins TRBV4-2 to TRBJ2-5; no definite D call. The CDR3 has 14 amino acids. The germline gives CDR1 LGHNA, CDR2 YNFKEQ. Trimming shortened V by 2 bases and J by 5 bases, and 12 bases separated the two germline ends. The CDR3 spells CASSQRTLAETQYF. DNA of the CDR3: TGTGCCAGCAGCCAAAGAACACTGGCCGAGACCCAGTACTTC.

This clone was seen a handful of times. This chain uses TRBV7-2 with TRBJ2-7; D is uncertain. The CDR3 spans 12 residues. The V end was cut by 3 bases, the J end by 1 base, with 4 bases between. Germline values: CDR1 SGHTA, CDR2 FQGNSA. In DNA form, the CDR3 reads TGTGCCAGCAGCTTTGCTTCCTACGAGCAGTACTTC. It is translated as CASSFASYEQYF. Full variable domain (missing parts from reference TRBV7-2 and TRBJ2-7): GAGVSQSPSNKVTEKGKDVELRCDPISGHTALYWYRQSLGQGLEFLIYFQGNSAPDKSGLPSDRFSAERTGGSVSTLTIQRTQQEDSAVYLCASSFASYEQYFGPGTRLTVT.

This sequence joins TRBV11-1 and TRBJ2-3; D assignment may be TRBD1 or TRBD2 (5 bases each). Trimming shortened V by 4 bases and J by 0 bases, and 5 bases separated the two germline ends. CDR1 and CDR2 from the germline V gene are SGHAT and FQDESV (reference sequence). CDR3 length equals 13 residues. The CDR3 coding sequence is TGTGCCAGCAGCTGGGACAGCACAGATACGCAGTATTTT. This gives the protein CASSWDSTDTQYF.

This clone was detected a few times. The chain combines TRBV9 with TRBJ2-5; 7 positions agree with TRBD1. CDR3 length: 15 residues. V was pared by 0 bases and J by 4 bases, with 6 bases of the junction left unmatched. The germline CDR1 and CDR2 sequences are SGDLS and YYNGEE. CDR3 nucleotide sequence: TGTGCCAGCAGCGTAGGGGACAGTGGGTCAGAGACCCAGTACTTC. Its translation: CASSVGDSGSETQYF. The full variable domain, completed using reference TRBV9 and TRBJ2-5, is DSGVTQTPKHLITATGQRVTLRCSPRSGDLSVYWYQQSLDQGLQFLIQYYNGEERAKGNILERFSAQQFPDLHSELNLSSLELGDSALYFCASSVGDSGSETQYFGPGTRLLVL.

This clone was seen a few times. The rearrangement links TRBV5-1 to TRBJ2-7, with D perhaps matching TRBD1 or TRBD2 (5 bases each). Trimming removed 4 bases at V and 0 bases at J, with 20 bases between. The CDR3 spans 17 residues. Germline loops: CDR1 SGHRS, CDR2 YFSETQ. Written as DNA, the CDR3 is TGCGCCAGCAGCCAACCCTGGGGGACCTATAGCTCCTACGAGCAGTACTTC. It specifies CASSQPWGTYSSYEQYF.

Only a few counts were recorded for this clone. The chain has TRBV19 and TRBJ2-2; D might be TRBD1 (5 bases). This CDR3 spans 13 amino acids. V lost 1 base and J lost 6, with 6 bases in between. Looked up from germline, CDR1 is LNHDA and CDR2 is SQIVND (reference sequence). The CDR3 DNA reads TGTGCCAGTAGTATAGCCAGGGCCGGGGAGCTGTTTTTT. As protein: CASSIARAGELFF.

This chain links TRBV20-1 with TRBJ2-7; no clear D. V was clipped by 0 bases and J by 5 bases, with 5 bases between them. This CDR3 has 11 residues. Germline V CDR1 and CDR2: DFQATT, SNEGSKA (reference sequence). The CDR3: CSARDWHEQYF. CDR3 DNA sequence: TGCAGTGCTAGAGATTGGCACGAGCAGTACTTC.

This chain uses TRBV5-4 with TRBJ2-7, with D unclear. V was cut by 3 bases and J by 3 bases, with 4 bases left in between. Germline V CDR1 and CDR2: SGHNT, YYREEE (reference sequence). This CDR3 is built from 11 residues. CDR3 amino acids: CASSSDYEQYF. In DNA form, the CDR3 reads TGTGCCAGCAGCTCAGACTACGAGCAGTACTTC.